These 23 T cell receptor beta chains share one sample of origin, sequenced in a study of blood T cell repertoires in COVID-19. TCRdb's table, derived via immunoSEQ multiplex PCR, lists solely in-frame clones and lacks some. This table holds more than 200,000 clones, nearly 90% found once. The sequenced material came from peripheral blood. The receptors originated from a man aged 18 to 29 with active or convalescent COVID-19.

V is TRBV3-1 (or the pseudogene TRBV3-2) and J is TRBJ1-1; D is unresolved. The CDR3 runs to 11 residues. Germline V CDR1 and CDR2: LGHDT, YNNKEL (reference sequence). The V gene lost 5 bases and the J gene lost 2 bases, with 3 bases spanning the gap. Here the CDR3 reads CASSTNTEAFF. The CDR3 DNA reads TGTGCCAGCAGCACAAACACTGAAGCTTTCTTT.

V usage is TRBV4-3 and J usage is TRBJ2-1; 12 bases agree with TRBD2. Germline V CDR1 and CDR2: LGHNA, YSLEER. The CDR3 totals 17 residues. After removal of 1 base from V and 2 bases from J, the junction contained 3 bases not matched to a gene. The CDR3 DNA is TGCGCCAGCAGCCAAGCCACTAGCGGGAGGACCTACAATGAGCAGTTCTTC. This codes for CASSQATSGRTYNEQFF.

This rearrangement joins TRBV7-9 to TRBJ2-5; 7 bases match TRBD2. Germline CDR1 reads SEHNR; CDR2 reads FQNEAQ (reference sequence). The length of the CDR3 is 13 residues. The junction had 2 bases not matched to a gene; V was cut back by 3 bases and J by 4 bases. CDR3 region: CASSFGTTETQYF. The CDR3 coding sequence is TGTGCCAGCAGCTTCGGGACTACAGAGACCCAGTACTTC.

The rearrangement links TRBV27 to TRBJ1-1; 7 bases align to TRBD1. After removal of 2 bases from V and 7 bases from J, the junction contained 13 bases not matched to a gene. CDR3 size: 16 residues. From germline, CDR1 is MNHEY and CDR2 SMNVEV (reference sequence). This chain's CDR3 is CASSLDESGTANEAFF. As DNA, the CDR3 is TGTGCCAGCAGTTTAGATGAATCCGGGACAGCCAATGAAGCTTTCTTT.

This rearrangement joins TRBV7-2 to TRBJ1-2; TRBD1 agrees at 7 bases. Trimming cost V 6 bases and J 8 bases; bases outside gene matches: 15. This CDR3 has 15 amino acids. Germline V gene data show CDR1 as SGHTA and CDR2 as FQGNSA. DNA for the CDR3: TGTGCCAGCAGTCGAGACAGGGCGATTGCTTTCGGCTACACCTTC. Protein sequence: CASSRDRAIAFGYTF.

The chain carries TRBV4-3 and TRBJ1-1; D remains ambiguous. The length of the CDR3 is 14 residues. Germline V gives CDR1 LGHNA, CDR2 YSLEER. V was cut by 4 bases and J by 4 bases, with 13 bases left in between. The CDR3: CASSRGGLGTEAFF. The CDR3 DNA is TGCGCCAGCAGCCGGGGAGGGTTGGGCACTGAAGCTTTCTTT.

The J gene is TRBJ2-3, the V gene TRBV4-1; 9 bases line up with TRBD2. The germline gives CDR1 MGHRA, CDR2 YSYEKL. V was pared by 1 base and J by 1 base, with 0 bases of the junction left unmatched. The CDR3 consists of 15 residues. In nucleotides, the CDR3 is TGCGCCAGCAGCCAAGGCGGGAGGGGCACAGATACGCAGTATTTT. It specifies CASSQGGRGTDTQYF.

This chain links TRBV7-9 with TRBJ2-7; 7 positions agree with TRBD1. The CDR3 totals 13 residues. Unmatched junction bases numbered 4, after V lost 5 bases and J lost 3 bases. Germline CDR1 SEHNR, CDR2 FQNEAQ (reference sequence). The DNA of the CDR3 is TGTGCCAGCAGCCGGGACAGCTTCTACGAGCAGTACTTC. Encoded protein: CASSRDSFYEQYF.

The chain carries TRBV6-2 or TRBV6-3 and TRBJ2-2; 10 bases match TRBD2. Trimming took 2 bases from V and 6 from J; bases not matched to a gene: 6. The CDR3 runs to 16 residues. Germline values: CDR1 MNHEY, CDR2 SVGEGT. The CDR3 DNA is TGTGCCAGCAGTTACCTAGCGGGAGAAAGGGCCGGGGAGCTGTTTTTT. It yields the protein CASSYLAGERAGELFF.

As regards this clone: One end of the junction fails to match germline, which may point to a read error. V is TRBV7-9 and J is TRBJ2-3; maybe TRBD2 (5 bases). CDR1 is SEHNR and CDR2 is FQNEAQ in the germline V gene (reference sequence). The CDR3 consists of 14 residues. Here the CDR3 DNA reads TGTACCAGTCCCCCGGAGGAGTATACAGATACGCAGTATTTT. It codes for CTSPPEEYTDTQYF.

In this sample, this clone turned up a few times. This chain uses TRBV4-3 with TRBJ1-6; possible D gene TRBD1, 6 bases. Germline V gives CDR1 LGHNA, CDR2 YSLEER. This CDR3 spans 16 amino acids. Trimming removed 1 base at V and 10 bases at J, with 17 bases between. The CDR3 loop reads CASSQAGGRGDSPLHF. CDR3 nucleotides: TGCGCCAGCAGCCAAGCGGGGGGCAGGGGTGACTCACCCCTCCACTTT.

The chain recombines TRBV5-4 with TRBJ1-3; D is uncertain. Trimming stripped 4 bases from V and 0 bases from J, with 17 bases between. CDR3 size: 17 residues. The germline gives CDR1 SGHNT, CDR2 YYREEE (reference sequence). Here the CDR3 DNA reads TGTGCCAGCAGCCTTCAACAGCAGGCCAACTCTGGAAACACCATATATTTT. The encoded protein is CASSLQQQANSGNTIYF. The complete variable domain, with remaining parts taken from reference TRBV5-4 and TRBJ1-3, reads ETGVTQSPTHLIKTRGQQVTLRCSSQSGHNTVSWYQQALGQGPQFIFQYYREEENGRGNFPPRFSGLQFPNYSSELNVNALELDDSALYLCASSLQQQANSGNTIYFGEGSWLTVV.

This clone was detected once. This chain joins TRBV7-9 and TRBJ1-1, with D perhaps matching TRBD1 (6 bases). Trimming took 0 bases from V and 3 from J, leaving 17 bases between them. Germline CDR1 and CDR2: SEHNR and FQNEAQ (reference sequence). The CDR3 sequence is 17 residues long. DNA for the CDR3: TGTGCCAGCAGCTTAGCCGTCGGGGCCACAGGGCACACTGAAGCTTTCTTT. It encodes CASSLAVGATGHTEAFF. The full variable domain, in which reference TRBV7-9 and TRBJ1-1 provide the parts outside the CDR3, is DTGVSQNPRHKITKRGQNVTFRCDPISEHNRLYWYRQTLGQGPEFLTYFQNEAQLEKSRLLSDRFSAERPKGSFSTLEIQRTEQGDSAMYLCASSLAVGATGHTEAFFGQGTRLTVV.

The chain carries TRBV5-6 and TRBJ2-1, with 14 bases lining up with TRBD2. Trimming took 2 bases from V and 9 from J; bases not matched to a gene: 1. The CDR3 is 14 amino acids. CDR1 is SGHDT, CDR2 YYEEEE, per germline. This chain's CDR3 is CASSFGLAGGEQFF. In nucleotides, the CDR3 is TGTGCCAGCAGCTTCGGACTAGCGGGAGGTGAGCAGTTCTTC.

This clone was seen a single time. This chain connects TRBV29-1 to TRBJ1-2, with a weak D call TRBD1 (5 bases). This CDR3 has 12 residues. Germline CDR1 reads SQVTM; CDR2 reads ANQGSEA. V lost 3 bases to trimming and J lost 5 bases, with 10 bases between them. CDR3 nucleotides: TGCAGCGTTGAGGGGGGAAGTTATGGCTACACCTTC. Its translation is CSVEGGSYGYTF.

The genes are TRBV7-9 and TRBJ1-2; D is unresolved. Deletions cut 2 bases from V and 1 base from J, with 20 bases between. The length of the CDR3 is 18 residues. The germline V gene has CDR1 SEHNR and CDR2 FQNEAQ (reference sequence). The CDR3 DNA follows: TGTGCCAGCAGCTTAAAGACAACCGGGGTATCGTTTAACTATGGCTACACCTTC. It translates to CASSLKTTGVSFNYGYTF. The variable domain in full, with the rest retrieved from reference TRBV7-9 and TRBJ1-2, is DTGVSQNPRHKITKRGQNVTFRCDPISEHNRLYWYRQTLGQGPEFLTYFQNEAQLEKSRLLSDRFSAERPKGSFSTLEIQRTEQGDSAMYLCASSLKTTGVSFNYGYTFGSGTRLTVV.

This chain uses TRBV9 with TRBJ1-3; tentatively, D is TRBD1 (5 bases). The CDR3 is made up of 17 amino acids. Trimming took 5 bases from V and 1 from J, leaving 19 bases between them. In germline, CDR1 is SGDLS, CDR2 YYNGEE. CDR3 protein: CASSPGGTGASGNTIYF. In DNA form, the CDR3 reads TGTGCCAGCAGTCCCGGGGGGACTGGGGCGTCTGGAAACACCATATATTTT.

The chain has TRBV7-9 and TRBJ1-1, with D perhaps matching TRBD1 (5 bases). This CDR3 contains 15 residues. Trimming cost V 1 base and J 4 bases, with 13 bases left between them. CDR1 and CDR2 (germline): SEHNR, FQNEAQ (reference sequence). The DNA of the CDR3 is TGTGCCAGCAGCTTAGGGGAATGGGGCGTCACTGAAGCTTTCTTT. This codes for CASSLGEWGVTEAFF.

The chain has TRBV6-4 and TRBJ2-1; 7 positions match TRBD1. CDR3 length: 16 amino acids. Per germline, CDR1 MRHNA and CDR2 SNTAGT. The V segment lost 0 bases and the J segment 3 bases; nucleotides outside the gene matches: 5. CDR3 sequence: CASSDSGTAVYNEQFF. Here the CDR3 DNA reads TGTGCCAGCAGTGACTCTGGGACAGCGGTCTACAATGAGCAGTTCTTC.

The chain recombines TRBV15 with TRBJ1-1, with D possibly being TRBD1 (5 bases). This CDR3 is 15 amino acids long. The V gene lost 0 bases and the J gene lost 4 bases, with 12 bases spanning the gap. Germline CDR1 reads LNHNV; CDR2 reads YYDKDF (reference sequence). The CDR3 DNA is TGTGCCACCAGCAGAGATTCGGGGGGTGTCACTGAAGCTTTCTTT. Amino acids: CATSRDSGGVTEAFF.

Worth noting for this clone: This specimen includes other DNA sequences encoding the same CDR3. The chain combines TRBV7-2 with TRBJ1-1, with unresolved D. V was trimmed by 2 bases and J by 0 bases, leaving 4 bases between them. Germline values: CDR1 SGHTA, CDR2 FQGNSA. There are 13 residues in the CDR3. CDR3 nucleotide sequence: TGTGCCAGCAGCTTACAAATGAACACTGAAGCTTTCTTT. It specifies CASSLQMNTEAFF.

The chain uses TRBV7-3 and TRBJ2-1; 12 nucleotides match TRBD2. J gave up 9 bases and V 5 bases, and 11 bases lay outside the gene matches. The CDR3 has 16 amino acids. Germline-derived CDR1 and CDR2 are SGHTA and FQGTGA. The CDR3 bases are TGTGCCAGCAGCCCGCTAGCGGGAGGGCTCACTCTTGAGCAGTTCTTC. It specifies CASSPLAGGLTLEQFF.

The chain couples TRBV2 to TRBJ2-4; 11 bases map to TRBD1. The CDR3 contains 14 residues. Trimming at V came to 3 bases and at J to 12 bases, leaving 7 bases not matched to a gene. CDR1 SNHLY and CDR2 FYNNEI come from the germline V gene. For the CDR3, the DNA is TGTGCCAGCAGTGATGCGGACAGGGGGCTCGGTCAGTACTTC. Translated, it gives CASSDADRGLGQYF. The full variable domain, completed using reference TRBV2 and TRBJ2-4, is EPEVTQTPSHQVTQMGQEVILRCVPISNHLYFYWYRQILGQKVEFLVSFYNNEISEKSEIFDDQFSVERPDGSNFTLKIRSTKLEDSAMYFCASSDADRGLGQYFGAGTRLSVL.